The 8 T cell receptor beta chains presented below share a single source sample, sequenced in a study of blood T cell repertoires in COVID-19. Libraries were prepared by immunoSEQ multiplex PCR; TCRdb keeps only in-frame clonotypes and omits some of them. Of about 220,000 clones listed, around nine tenths are singletons. Sequencing input: PBMCs or T cells enriched from blood (not recorded which). The receptors here all came from a woman between 50 and 59 years old with acute COVID-19.

This chain uses TRBV6-5 with TRBJ2-7, with D tentatively TRBD1 (6 bases). This CDR3 spans 15 amino acids. The ends were cut back, 8 bases at V and 3 bases at J, with 20 bases in the middle. In germline, CDR1 is MNHEY, CDR2 SVGAGI. The CDR3 loop reads CASGEQGIPNYEQYF. DNA of the CDR3: TGTGCCAGCGGGGAACAGGGAATCCCCAACTACGAGCAGTACTTC.

V is TRBV7-3 and J is TRBJ2-5; TRBD2 might be the D (6 bases). Germline CDR1 reads SGHTA; CDR2 reads FQGTGA. V lost 4 bases, J lost 2 bases, and 8 bases lay in between. The CDR3 loop spans 13 amino acids. CDR3 nucleotide sequence: TGTGCCAGCAGCTGGACTAAGCAAGAGACCCAGTACTTC. Translated: CASSWTKQETQYF.

The chain recombines TRBV5-1 with TRBJ1-1, with a possible D match to TRBD1 (5 bases). This CDR3 contains 14 residues. In germline, CDR1 is SGHRS, CDR2 YFSETQ. The V end lost 0 bases, the J end lost 4 bases, and 10 bases lay between the germline ends. The CDR3: CASSLATQGTEAFF. CDR3 nucleotide sequence: TGCGCCAGCAGCTTGGCCACCCAGGGCACTGAAGCTTTCTTT.

This sequence joins TRBV7-3 and TRBJ2-1; TRBD2 matches 13 bases. This CDR3 region has 15 residues. Germline lookup yields CDR1 SGHTA and CDR2 FQGTGA. The ends lost 2 bases at V and 5 bases at J; junction bases unmatched: 0. The CDR3 loop reads CASSLGLAGDNEQFF. Written as DNA, the CDR3 is TGTGCCAGCAGCTTAGGACTAGCGGGGGACAATGAGCAGTTCTTC.

V usage is TRBV6-6 and J usage is TRBJ1-2; D gene ambiguous. The CDR3 length is 11 residues. V was clipped by 4 bases and J by 5 bases, with 5 bases between them. Germline V gene sequence: CDR1 MNHNY, CDR2 SVGAGI (reference sequence). The CDR3 bases are TGTGCCAGCAGTTCCCCGTATGGCTACACCTTC. This gives the protein CASSSPYGYTF.

The chain is built from TRBV19 and TRBJ2-1; 11 nucleotides match TRBD2. The CDR3 totals 15 residues. CDR1 and CDR2 from the germline V gene are LNHDA and SQIVND (reference sequence). V lost 3 bases to trimming and J lost 8 bases; unmatched junction nucleotides: 6. The DNA of the CDR3 is TGTGCCAGTAGTATTCTAGCGGGAGGCTCGGATGAGCAGTTCTTC. This translates into CASSILAGGSDEQFF.

The chain couples TRBV7-3 to TRBJ2-3; the D gene is possibly TRBD2 (5 bases). Germline V gene lookup returns CDR1 SGHTA and CDR2 FQGTGA. The CDR3 spans 15 residues. Trimming left V 1 base short and J 0 bases short, with 8 bases between. DNA for the CDR3: TGTGCCAGCAGCTTAATCCGGACTAGCACAGATACGCAGTATTTT. Protein: CASSLIRTSTDTQYF.

The chain has TRBV6-5 and TRBJ2-7; tentative D call: TRBD1 (5 bases). The germline CDR1 and CDR2 sequences are MNHEY and SVGAGI. The CDR3 loop spans 13 amino acids. The V gene lost 8 bases and the J gene lost 3 bases, with 14 bases spanning the gap. The CDR3 nucleotides are TGTGCCAGCCGGCAGGGTTTGCTCTACGAGCAGTACTTC. Protein sequence: CASRQGLLYEQYF.